This T cell receptor (beta chain) derives from a study of blood T cell repertoires in COVID-19. Overall study context: PBMCs, B-cell-depleted T cells, or T cells were the source of the cDNA or gDNA that made up the material.

The assay was immunoSEQ multiplex PCR, and TCRdb's table has in-frame clones only and misses some. The sample consists of 25,000 to 35,000 clones, 85% to 95% of them appearing once. This CDR3 spans 15 amino acids. Germline V gene sequence: CDR1 GTSNPN, CDR2 SVGIG (reference sequence). The TCR was taken from a woman in her seventies with COVID-19, enrolled during active disease. The specimen was peripheral blood. V usage is TRBV30 and J usage is TRBJ2-2, with TRBD1 matching 7 bases. CDR3 nucleotide sequence: TGTGCTGGACCGAGGGGGCCGGCGAACACCGGGGAGCTGTTTTTT. Protein sequence: CAGPRGPANTGELFF.